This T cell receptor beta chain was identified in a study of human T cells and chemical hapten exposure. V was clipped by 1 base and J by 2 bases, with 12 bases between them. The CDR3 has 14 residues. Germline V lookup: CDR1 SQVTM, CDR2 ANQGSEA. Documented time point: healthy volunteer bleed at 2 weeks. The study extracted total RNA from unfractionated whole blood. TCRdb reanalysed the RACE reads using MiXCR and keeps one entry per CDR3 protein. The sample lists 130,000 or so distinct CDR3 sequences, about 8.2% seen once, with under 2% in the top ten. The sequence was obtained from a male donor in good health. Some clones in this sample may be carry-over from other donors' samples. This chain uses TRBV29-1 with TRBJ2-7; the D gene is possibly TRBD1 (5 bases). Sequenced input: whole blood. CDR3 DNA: TGCAGCGTTGAAGTACAGGATCAGACCTACGAGCAGTACTTC. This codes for CSVEVQDQTYEQYF.